These 11 T cell receptor beta chains share one sample of origin, sequenced in a study of cytotoxic CD8 clonotypes in ibrutinib-treated CLL (dated by TCRdb to the early 2020s). The sample's time point label, decoded: 12 months on ibrutinib. Library preparation used the immunoSEQ multiplex PCR assay. Entries here come from immuneACCESS through TCRdb and include only in-frame sequences with V and J called. Some clones fail to appear in such tables; in the studies checked, an unresolved V gene covers under half of the shortfall, and the cause of the remainder is unknown. Present in this sample are over 200,000 clones, around 75% of which were seen just once. The ten largest clones add up to over 5.5% of the sample. The specimen was PBMCs, collected after 12 months of ibrutinib treatment. The receptors here all came from a human donor with chronic lymphocytic leukemia.

The rearrangement joins TRBV14 to TRBJ2-3; 13 bases are shared with TRBD2. The junction had 14 bases not matched to a gene; V was cut back by 5 bases and J by 3 bases. CDR1 and CDR2 from the germline V gene are SGHDN and FVKESK. This CDR3 has 19 residues. Here the CDR3 reads CASSSPSWTSGSMTDTQYF. In DNA form, the CDR3 reads TGTGCCAGCAGCTCCCCGTCGTGGACTAGCGGGAGTATGACAGATACGCAGTATTTT.

The V and J genes are TRBV19 and TRBJ1-1, with D unresolved. Germline V gene data show CDR1 as LNHDA and CDR2 as SQIVND (reference sequence). The CDR3 spans 12 residues. Trimming pared 7 bases from V and 4 bases from J, leaving 10 bases between. CDR3 protein: CASMPDFTEAFF. CDR3 coding DNA: TGTGCCAGTATGCCAGATTTCACTGAAGCTTTCTTT.

CDR3 DNA sequence: TGTGCCAGCAGCCAAGATTATCCACCTCGGACCTACAATGAGCAGTTCTTC. Translation gives CASSQDYPPRTYNEQFF. V is TRBV4-2 and J is TRBJ2-1; D not resolved. With 0 bases removed from V and 2 bases from J, the gap between germline ends came to 14 bases. CDR1 is LGHNA and CDR2 is YNFKEQ in the germline V gene. The CDR3 spans 17 residues.

This clone was observed a few times. The V and J genes are TRBV14 and TRBJ2-5; D might be TRBD2 (5 bases). V lost 2 bases, J lost 10 bases, and 20 bases lay in between. Germline CDR1 and CDR2: SGHDN and FVKESK. The CDR3 extends over 15 amino acids. DNA of the CDR3: TGTGCCAGCAGCCAACGACGGAGCCAGGTGGAGGTCCAGTACTTC. This sequence encodes CASSQRRSQVEVQYF.

This clone was picked up a small number of times. The chain joins TRBV11-3 to TRBJ2-7, with D maybe TRBD1 (6 bases). The CDR3 length is 12 residues. Germline CDR1 SGHNT, CDR2 YENEEA. V was shortened by 4 bases and J by 6 bases, with 10 bases between the two germline ends. The CDR3 nucleotides read TGTGCCAGCAGCTCTACAGGGCTCGAGCAGTACTTC. This gives the protein CASSSTGLEQYF.

This clone was observed many times. The chain combines TRBV18 with TRBJ1-6; D not certain. This CDR3 region has 15 residues. Trimming cost V 0 bases and J 10 bases, with 13 bases left between them. The germline V gene has CDR1 KGHSH and CDR2 LQKENI. CDR3 nucleotides: TGTGCCAGCTCACCACCGCTGGGAGGGCAGTCACCCCTCCACTTT. Residues: CASSPPLGGQSPLHF.

This clone was seen many times. Other DNA sequences in the same sample also yield this CDR3. The rearrangement joins TRBV7-2 to TRBJ1-4; unclear D gene. Per the germline V gene, CDR1 is SGHTA and CDR2 is FQGNSA. The CDR3 spans 14 residues. Trimming took 0 bases from V and 2 from J, leaving 4 bases between them. The CDR3 sequence: CASSLAGTNEKLFF. The CDR3 region has the DNA TGTGCCAGCAGCTTAGCAGGGACTAATGAAAAACTGTTTTTT.

This rearrangement joins TRBV18 to TRBJ1-2; 11 bases align to TRBD1. V shed 3 bases, J shed 5 bases, and the junction held 8 bases outside the gene matches. CDR1 and CDR2 (germline): KGHSH, LQKENI. The CDR3 contains 16 residues. CDR3 region: CASSPWGQGVTYGYTF. The CDR3 coding sequence is TGTGCCAGCTCACCGTGGGGACAGGGGGTTACTTATGGCTACACCTTC.

This clone was detected a few times. The chain combines TRBV9 with TRBJ2-1; 10 bases map to TRBD2. Trimming took 4 bases from V and 12 from J; bases not matched to a gene: 4. This CDR3 comprises 12 residues. Germline lookup yields CDR1 SGDLS and CDR2 YYNGEE. For the CDR3, the DNA is TGTGCCAGCAGCCCACAGCGGGAGGGGCAGTTCTTC. Its protein product is CASSPQREGQFF.

This clone was detected only once. The chain is built from TRBV5-4 and TRBJ2-2; the D call may be TRBD1 or TRBD2 (6 bases each). V was trimmed by 2 bases and J by 0 bases, leaving 8 bases between them. From germline, CDR1 is SGHNT and CDR2 YYREEE (reference sequence). This CDR3 comprises 15 residues. CDR3 sequence: CASSLGGTNTGELFF. Here the CDR3 DNA reads TGTGCCAGCAGCTTAGGGGGGACGAACACCGGGGAGCTGTTTTTT.

This clone was found many times. The chain has TRBV19 and TRBJ1-1, with D possibly matching TRBD1 (6 bases). In germline, CDR1 is LNHDA, CDR2 SQIVND (reference sequence). The CDR3 contains 13 residues. V was cut by 6 bases and J by 6 bases, with 14 bases left in between. The CDR3 here is CASRAGGRAEAFF. CDR3 in DNA: TGTGCCAGTAGGGCCGGGGGCAGGGCTGAAGCTTTCTTT.